This note documents a single T cell receptor beta chain sequence. No antigen is known for it. The source of the sample is a study of PD-1 blockade in classical Hodgkin lymphoma. As for the study in general: Intravenous nivolumab at 3 mg/kg was given to patients every 2 weeks.

The data were produced by immunoSEQ multiplex PCR, yet TCRdb's version contains in-frame clones alone and is incomplete. The sample contains tens of thousands of clones, over 75% of which appear only once. Study results and caveats: In newly diagnosed patients, baseline TCR diversity was reportedly below that of healthy donors. Excluded were patients who started nivolumab under 1 year after ASCT, a group that had lower diversity.

Patients all relapsed after autologous stem cell transplantation, and there was variation in brentuximab vedotin exposure. CD4+ T cells were purified from thawed PBMCs by magnetic negative selection. Progressive disease, partial response or complete response was each patient's best response. Material: CD4+ T cells from blood, obtained at baseline. This TCR was recovered from a human donor with classical Hodgkin lymphoma.

The CDR3 loop is CASSTRDSSYEQYF. The CDR3, as DNA: TGTGCCAGCAGCACAAGGGACTCCTCCTACGAGCAGTACTTC. This rearrangement joins TRBV9 to TRBJ2-7, with D possibly matching TRBD2 (6 bases). The CDR3 has 14 residues. Germline CDR1 reads SGDLS; CDR2 reads YYNGEE. The V end was cut by 4 bases, the J end by 0 bases, with 11 bases between.